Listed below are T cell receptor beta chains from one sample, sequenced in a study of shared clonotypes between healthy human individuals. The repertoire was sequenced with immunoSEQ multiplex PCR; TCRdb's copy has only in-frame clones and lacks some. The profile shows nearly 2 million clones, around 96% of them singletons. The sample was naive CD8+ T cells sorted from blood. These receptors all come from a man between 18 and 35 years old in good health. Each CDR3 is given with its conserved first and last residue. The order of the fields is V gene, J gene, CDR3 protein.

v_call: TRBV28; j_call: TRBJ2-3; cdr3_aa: CASSLLAESTDTQYF
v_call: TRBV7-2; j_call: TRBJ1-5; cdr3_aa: CASSLGSHQPQHF
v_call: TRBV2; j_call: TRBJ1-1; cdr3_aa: CASSESVLMNTEAFF
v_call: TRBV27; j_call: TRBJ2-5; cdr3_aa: CASSPLGIGGKGETQYF
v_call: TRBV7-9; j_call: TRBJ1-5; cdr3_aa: CASSFTGGDQPQHF
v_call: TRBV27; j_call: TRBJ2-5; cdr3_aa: CASSMTLQETQYF
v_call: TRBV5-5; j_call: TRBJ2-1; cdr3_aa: CASSSDSGPYNEQFF
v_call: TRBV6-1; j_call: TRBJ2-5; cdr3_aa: CASSVLAARRETQYF
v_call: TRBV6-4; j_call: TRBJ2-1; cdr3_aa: CASSPSGSYNEQFF
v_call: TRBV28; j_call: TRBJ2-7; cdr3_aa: CASTAGQGNEQYF
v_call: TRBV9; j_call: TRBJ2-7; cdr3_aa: CASSDRDDSYEQYF
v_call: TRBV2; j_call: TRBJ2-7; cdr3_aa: CASSLTESSYEQYF
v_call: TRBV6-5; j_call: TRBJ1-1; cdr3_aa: CASSYSKGGNTEAFF
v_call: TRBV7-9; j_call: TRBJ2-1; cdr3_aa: CASSLTDEYFNEQFF
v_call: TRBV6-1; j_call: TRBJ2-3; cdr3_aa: CASSELVGGPTDTQYF
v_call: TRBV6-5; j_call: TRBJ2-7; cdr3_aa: CASSSWTDYEQYF
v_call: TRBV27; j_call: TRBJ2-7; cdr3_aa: CASSSEPPPSSYEQYF
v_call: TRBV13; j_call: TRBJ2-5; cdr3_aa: CASSSVGQETQYF
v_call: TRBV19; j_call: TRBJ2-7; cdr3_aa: CASSITAGGLYEQYF
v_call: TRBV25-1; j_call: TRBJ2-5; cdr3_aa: CASSSPGQGPLQETQYF
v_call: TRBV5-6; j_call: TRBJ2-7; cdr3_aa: CASSLGGGYEQYF
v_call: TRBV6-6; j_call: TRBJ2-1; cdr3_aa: CASSLAGEGYNEQFF
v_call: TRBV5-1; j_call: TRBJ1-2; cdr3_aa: CASSLVAGSWYGYTF
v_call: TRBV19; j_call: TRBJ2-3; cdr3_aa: CASSIGSRSKYF
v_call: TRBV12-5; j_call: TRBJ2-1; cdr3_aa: CASGLAGGANNEQFF
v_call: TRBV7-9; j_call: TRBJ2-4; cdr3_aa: CASIGTSGRGAKNIQYF
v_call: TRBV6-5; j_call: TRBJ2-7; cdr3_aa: CASGLGYEQYF
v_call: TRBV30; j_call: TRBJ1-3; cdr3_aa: CAWSAGVNGNTIYF
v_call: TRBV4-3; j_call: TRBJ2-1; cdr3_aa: CASSRRQASYNEQFF
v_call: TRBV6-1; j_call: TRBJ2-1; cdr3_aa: CASSESSPSYNEQFF
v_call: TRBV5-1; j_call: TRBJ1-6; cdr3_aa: CASSPWAGENSPLHF
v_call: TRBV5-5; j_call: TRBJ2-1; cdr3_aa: CASSAGPSSYNEQFF
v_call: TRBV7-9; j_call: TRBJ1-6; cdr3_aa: CASSLPNSPLHF
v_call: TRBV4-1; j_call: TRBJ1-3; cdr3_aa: CASSQEPPRASGNTIYF
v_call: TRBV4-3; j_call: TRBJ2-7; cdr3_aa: CASSQDSNTGPGEQYF
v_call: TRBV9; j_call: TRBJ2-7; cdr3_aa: CASSVGQGLAYEQYF
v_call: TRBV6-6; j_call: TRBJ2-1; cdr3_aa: CASSYVIYNEQFF
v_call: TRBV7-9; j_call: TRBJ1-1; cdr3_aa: CASSFGQLEAFF
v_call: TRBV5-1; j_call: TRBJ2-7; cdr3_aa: CASSWGDNAYEQYF
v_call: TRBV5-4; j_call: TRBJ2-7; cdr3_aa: CASSLGAGGGYEQYF
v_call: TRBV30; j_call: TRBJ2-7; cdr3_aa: CAWGLAGSSYEQYF
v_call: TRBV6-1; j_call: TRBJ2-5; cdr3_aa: CASSVTGPQETQYF